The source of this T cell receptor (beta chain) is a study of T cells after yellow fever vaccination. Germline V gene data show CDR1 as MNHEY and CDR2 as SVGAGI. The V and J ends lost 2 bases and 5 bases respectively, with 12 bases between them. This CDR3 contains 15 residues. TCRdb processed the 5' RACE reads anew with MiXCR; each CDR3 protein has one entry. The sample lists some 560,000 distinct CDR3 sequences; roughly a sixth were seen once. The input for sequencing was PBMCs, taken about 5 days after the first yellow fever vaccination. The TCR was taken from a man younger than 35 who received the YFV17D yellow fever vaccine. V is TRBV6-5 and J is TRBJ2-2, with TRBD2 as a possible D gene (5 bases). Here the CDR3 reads CASSYRAPGTGELFF. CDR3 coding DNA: TGTGCCAGCAGTTACAGGGCCCCGGGGACCGGGGAGCTGTTTTTT.